Given below is one T cell receptor beta chain in context. As yet, its antigen is unknown. The CDR3 length is 15 residues. Germline values: CDR1 MNHEY, CDR2 SVGAGI. V was pared by 0 bases and J by 5 bases, with 14 bases between. Only in-frame clones appear in the TCRdb table, and some are missing; sequencing was by immunoSEQ multiplex PCR. Seen here are some 2,500,000 clones, approximately 90% observed once, and the top ten hold roughly 0.34%. This specimen comes from a study of shared clonotypes between healthy human individuals. Study outcomes and limitations: Read depth was anticipated to influence clonotype sharing among donors. Tissue TCR repertoires likely differ from these blood-only repertoires.

Sequences were obtained from naive CD4+ T cells from PBMCs. Subset reported: CD45RA+ positively selected. The chain links TRBV6-5 to TRBJ2-7; possible D gene TRBD2, 6 bases. The sequence derives from a man between 18 and 29 years old in good health. Some clones in this sample may be carry-over from other donors' samples. CDR3 nucleotides: TGTGCCAGCAGTTACTCCCTGGCCGGGGGAGACGAGCAGTACTTC. Its protein is CASSYSLAGGDEQYF.